The subject of this entry is one TCR beta chain. Antigen unknown. The data derive from a study of regulatory T cells in long-lasting Graves disease. Study overall: Graves' patients with a new diagnosis had received antithyroid drugs under 3 months. Study findings and constraints: TRBV28 was favored in persistent disease, as were TRBJ1-2 and TRBJ2-5.

V lost 1 base and J 2 bases, leaving 8 bases between the germline ends. Germline values: CDR1 LNHNV, CDR2 YYDKDF (reference sequence). This CDR3 has 14 residues. HTBI primers from iRepertoire and Arm-PCR of CDR3 regions yielded the TCR beta libraries. In TCRdb, the multiplex PCR reads were re-called with MiXCR into one record per CDR3 protein. The sample yields roughly 530,000 distinct CDR3 sequences, 16% seen once. Time point: newly diagnosed GD, antithyroid drugs for less than 3 months. The TCR library was made from RNA that had been extracted from PBMCs in TRIzol. Another study also made use of these data, one on T cells in Graves' hyperthyroidism and ophthalmopathy.

This receptor was taken from a middle-aged woman with Graves disease. Sequences were derived from peripheral blood mononuclear cells (PBMCs), sampled at new diagnosis, from a patient treated with antithyroid drugs. The rearrangement joins TRBV15 to TRBJ2-5; no firm D call. The CDR3 is CATSRVPTQETQYF. The DNA of the CDR3 is TGTGCCACCAGCAGAGTACCTACGCAAGAGACCCAGTACTTC.